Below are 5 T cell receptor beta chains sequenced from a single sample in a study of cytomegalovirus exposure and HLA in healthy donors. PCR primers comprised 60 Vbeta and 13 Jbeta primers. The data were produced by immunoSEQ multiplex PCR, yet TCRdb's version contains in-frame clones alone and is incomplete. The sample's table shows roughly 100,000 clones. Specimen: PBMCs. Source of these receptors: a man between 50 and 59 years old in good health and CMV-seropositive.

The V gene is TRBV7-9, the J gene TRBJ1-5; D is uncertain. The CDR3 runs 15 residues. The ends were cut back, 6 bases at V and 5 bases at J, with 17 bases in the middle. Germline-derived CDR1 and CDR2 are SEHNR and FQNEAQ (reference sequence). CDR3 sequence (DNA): TGTGCCAGCAGTCCCGGGGTTAAACCCCATCAGCCCCAGCATTTT. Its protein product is CASSPGVKPHQPQHF.

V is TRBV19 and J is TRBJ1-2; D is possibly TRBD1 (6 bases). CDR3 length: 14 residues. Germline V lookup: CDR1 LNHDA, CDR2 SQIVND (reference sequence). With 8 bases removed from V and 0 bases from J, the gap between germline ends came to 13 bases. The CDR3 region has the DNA TGTGCCAGTTTGAGGGGGTCGGCTAACTATGGCTACACCTTC. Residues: CASLRGSANYGYTF.

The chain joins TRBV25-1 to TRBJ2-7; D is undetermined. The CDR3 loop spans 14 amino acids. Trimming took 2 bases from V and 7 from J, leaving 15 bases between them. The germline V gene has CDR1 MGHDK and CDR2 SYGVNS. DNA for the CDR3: TGTGCCAGCAGTGAACTTGCGCCACGAAGAGAGCAGTACTTC. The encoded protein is CASSELAPRREQYF.

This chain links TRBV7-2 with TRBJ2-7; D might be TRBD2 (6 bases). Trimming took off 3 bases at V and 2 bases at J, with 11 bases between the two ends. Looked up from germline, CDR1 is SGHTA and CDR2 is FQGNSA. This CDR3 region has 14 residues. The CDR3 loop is CASSFGTVTYEQYF. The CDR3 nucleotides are TGTGCCAGCAGCTTCGGGACTGTTACCTACGAGCAGTACTTC.

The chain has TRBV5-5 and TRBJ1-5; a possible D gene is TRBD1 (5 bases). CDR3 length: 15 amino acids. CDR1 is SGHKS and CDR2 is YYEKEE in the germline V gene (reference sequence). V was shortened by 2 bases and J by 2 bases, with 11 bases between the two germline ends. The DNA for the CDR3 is TGTGCCAGCAGCTTAAGGGGTTTTGGCAATCAGCCCCAGCATTTT. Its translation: CASSLRGFGNQPQHF.